The clone carrying this T cell receptor (beta chain) has a count of ten or more. Its antigen is not known. The sample belongs to a study of CD8 T cells in ankylosing spondylitis. The study, taken as a whole, reports: What seemed typical of ankylosing spondylitis blood was a TCR beta motif built from eight highly homologous variants. There were earlier reports of some motif variants in reactive arthritis synovial fluid and blood.

Generation of TCR beta libraries employed quantitative 5'-RACE incorporating molecular barcodes. TCRdb reanalysed the 5' RACE reads using MiXCR and keeps one entry per CDR3 protein. The table records under 150,000 distinct CDR3 sequences, 9.5% to 12% of them present only once. The CDR3 sequence is 14 residues long. Sequencing was performed on blood, either unsorted or a sorted T cell fraction (not recorded which). The receptor was isolated from a female donor with ankylosing spondylitis or in good health (not recorded which). The chain combines TRBV21-1 with TRBJ2-2; TRBD1, the D gene given by the table, was not confirmed from the DNA. TRBV21-1 is listed as a pseudogene. This CDR3 is CASSPRVNTGELFF. CDR3 bases: TGTGCCAGCAGCCCCCGGGTCAACACCGGGGAGCTGTTTTTT.